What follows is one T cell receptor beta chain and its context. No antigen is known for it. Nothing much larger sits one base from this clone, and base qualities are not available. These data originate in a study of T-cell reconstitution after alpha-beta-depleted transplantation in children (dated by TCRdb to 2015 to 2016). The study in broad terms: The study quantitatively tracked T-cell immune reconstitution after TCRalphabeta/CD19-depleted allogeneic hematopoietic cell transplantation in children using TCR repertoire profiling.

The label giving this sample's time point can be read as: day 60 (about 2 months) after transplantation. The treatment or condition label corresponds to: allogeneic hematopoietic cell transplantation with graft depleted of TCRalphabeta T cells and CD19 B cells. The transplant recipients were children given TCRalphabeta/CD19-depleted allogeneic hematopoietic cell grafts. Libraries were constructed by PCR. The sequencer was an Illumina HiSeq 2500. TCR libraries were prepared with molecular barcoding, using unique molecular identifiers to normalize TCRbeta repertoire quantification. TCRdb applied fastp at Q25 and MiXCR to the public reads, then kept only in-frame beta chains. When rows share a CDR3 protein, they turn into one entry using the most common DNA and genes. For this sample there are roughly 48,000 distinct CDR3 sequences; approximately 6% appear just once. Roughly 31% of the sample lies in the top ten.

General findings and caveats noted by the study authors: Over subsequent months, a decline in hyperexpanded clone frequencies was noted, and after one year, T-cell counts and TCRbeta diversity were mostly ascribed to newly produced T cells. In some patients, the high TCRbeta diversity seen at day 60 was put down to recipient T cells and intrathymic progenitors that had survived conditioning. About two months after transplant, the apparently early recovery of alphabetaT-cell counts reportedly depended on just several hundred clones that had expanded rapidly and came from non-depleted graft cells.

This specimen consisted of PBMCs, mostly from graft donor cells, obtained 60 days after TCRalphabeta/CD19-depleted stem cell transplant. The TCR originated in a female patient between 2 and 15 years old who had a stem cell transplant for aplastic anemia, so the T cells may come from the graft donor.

The CDR3 loop reads CASKDRLSYPNTGELFF. The bases read TGTGCCAGCAAGGACAGGTTATCCTATCCCAACACCGGGGAGCTGTTTTTT. The V and J genes are TRBV6-6 and TRBJ2-2, and TRBD1 aligns with 7 junction nucleotides. V lost 7 bases and J lost 2 bases, and the count of bases not matched to a germline gene is 13. The CDR3, cysteine through phenylalanine, is 17 amino acids long. The entry retains the CDR3 DNA only, 51 bases that are in frame from base 1. The CDR1 and CDR2 encoded by the germline V gene (reference sequence) are MNHNY and SVGAGI.